The 22 T cell receptor beta chains below all came from one sample that was sequenced in a study of cytomegalovirus exposure and HLA in healthy donors. PCR employed 60 Vbeta and 13 Jbeta primers. Produced via immunoSEQ multiplex PCR; TCRdb's table is partial and in-frame only. The sample lists 130,000 or so clones, 66% occurring once. Sequenced: PBMCs. Receptors were obtained from a woman aged 55-75 years in good health and CMV-seronegative.

The V gene is TRBV19, the J gene TRBJ1-6, with D possibly TRBD1 on 5 matching bases. V lost 0 bases and J lost 8, with 5 bases in between. Germline V gene sequence: CDR1 LNHDA, CDR2 SQIVND (reference sequence). The CDR3 runs 13 residues. The CDR3 spells CASSIDRDSPLHF. CDR3 in DNA: TGTGCCAGTAGTATAGACAGGGATTCACCCCTCCACTTT.

V is TRBV19 and J is TRBJ1-1, with a possible D match to TRBD1 (5 bases). From germline, CDR1 is LNHDA and CDR2 SQIVND (reference sequence). V gave up 8 bases and J gave up 5 bases, with 6 bases separating them. The CDR3 extends over 10 amino acids. This CDR3 reads CASGGTEAFF. For the CDR3, the DNA is TGTGCCAGTGGGGGGACTGAAGCTTTCTTT.

For the CDR3, the DNA is TGTGCCAGCAGGTGGCAGGGGGCGGGCGAGCAGTACTTC. This sequence encodes CASRWQGAGEQYF. The chain recombines TRBV28 with TRBJ2-7, with 8 bases lining up with TRBD1. The ends lost 6 bases at V and 6 bases at J; junction bases unmatched: 7. The CDR3 has 13 residues. Germline lookup yields CDR1 MDHEN and CDR2 SYDVKM.

For this clone: The sample contains more than one DNA sequence encoding this CDR3. V usage is TRBV5-8 and J usage is TRBJ2-6; D remains unclear. The CDR3 is made up of 15 amino acids. With 0 bases removed from V and 4 bases from J, the gap between germline ends came to 8 bases. CDR1 and CDR2 (germline): SGHTS, YDEGEE. CDR3 sequence reads: CASSLAGPGANVLTF. CDR3 bases: TGTGCCAGCAGCTTGGCGGGTCCCGGGGCCAACGTCCTGACTTTC.

The CDR3 spells CASSLLADYNEQFF. The CDR3 region has the DNA TGCGCCAGCAGCTTGTTAGCGGATTACAATGAGCAGTTCTTC. The chain has TRBV5-1 and TRBJ2-1; D is possibly TRBD2 (6 bases). The V gene's germline CDR1 is SGHRS and CDR2 YFSETQ. This CDR3 region has 14 residues. V lost 1 base and J lost 4, with 9 bases in between.

The genes are TRBV4-3 and TRBJ1-2; TRBD1 aligns across 7 bases. The CDR3 runs to 15 residues. With 3 bases clipped from V and 3 bases from J, the junction kept 7 bases outside the gene matches. Looked up from germline, CDR1 is LGHNA and CDR2 is YSLEER. The CDR3 loop is CASSQTGTVDYGYTF. For the CDR3, the DNA is TGCGCCAGCAGCCAGACCGGGACAGTCGACTATGGCTACACCTTC.

The chain links TRBV9 to TRBJ2-5; D is ambiguous. The last part of the DNA fits TRBJ2-7 better; the J call may be wrong. The CDR3 runs 10 residues. CDR1 and CDR2 (germline): SGDLS, YYNGEE. The CDR3 coding sequence is TGTGCCCCCTCGTTCTACGAGCAGTACTTC. Translated: CAPSFYEQYF.

The chain couples TRBV9 to TRBJ2-5; 13 positions agree with TRBD2. V trimming: 3 bases; J trimming: 7 bases; junction bases outside the gene matches: 6. CDR1 and CDR2 (germline): SGDLS, YYNGEE. CDR3 size: 15 residues. CDR3 nucleotide sequence: TGTGCCAGCAGCGGTGGACTAGCGGGGGACGGGACCCAGTACTTC. It codes for CASSGGLAGDGTQYF. Filled out from reference TRBV9 and TRBJ2-5, the complete variable domain reads DSGVTQTPKHLITATGQRVTLRCSPRSGDLSVYWYQQSLDQGLQFLIQYYNGEERAKGNILERFSAQQFPDLHSELNLSSLELGDSALYFCASSGGLAGDGTQYFGPGTRLLVL.

The chain links TRBV5-4 to TRBJ2-3; the match to TRBD2 covers 11 bases. V trimming: 5 bases; J trimming: 5 bases; junction bases outside the gene matches: 4. The CDR3 length is 14 residues. Germline CDR1 reads SGHNT; CDR2 reads YYREEE (reference sequence). CDR3 sequence (DNA): TGTGCCAGCAGGGCTAGCGGGGGGAGAGATACGCAGTATTTT. It is translated as CASRASGGRDTQYF.

The V and J genes are TRBV27 and TRBJ2-5; the match to TRBD2 covers 11 bases. Germline V CDR1 and CDR2: MNHEY, SMNVEV (reference sequence). There are 16 residues in the CDR3. V shed 7 bases and J 2 bases; nucleotides not matched to a gene: 9. As DNA, the CDR3 is TGTGCCAGCACTAGGGTCGGGACTAGCGGACAAGAGACCCAGTACTTC. This codes for CASTRVGTSGQETQYF.

Only a few counts were recorded for this clone. This chain connects TRBV19 to TRBJ1-1; tentatively, D is TRBD1 (5 bases). Deletions cut 3 bases from V and 2 bases from J, with 13 bases between. Germline CDR1 is LNHDA and CDR2 is SQIVND (reference sequence). The CDR3 spans 15 residues. The CDR3 region has the DNA TGTGCCAGTAGTATTCAAGGGGTGGGCAACACTGAAGCTTTCTTT. Residues: CASSIQGVGNTEAFF. Using reference TRBV19 and TRBJ1-1 for the parts outside the CDR3, the full variable domain is DGGITQSPKYLFRKEGQNVTLSCEQNLNHDAMYWYRQDPGQGLRLIYYSQIVNDFQKGDIAEGYSVSREKKESFPLTVTSAQKNPTAFYLCASSIQGVGNTEAFFGQGTRLTVV.

Comment on this clone: This sample includes further DNA sequences coding for the same CDR3. The rearrangement uses TRBV7-2 and TRBJ1-6; D is uncertain. Germline CDR1 and CDR2: SGHTA and FQGNSA. There are 16 residues in the CDR3. V was trimmed by 0 bases and J by 0 bases, leaving 6 bases between them. The CDR3 sequence is CASSLAGGSYNSPLHF. The CDR3 DNA follows: TGTGCCAGCAGCTTAGCAGGCGGCTCCTATAATTCACCCCTCCACTTT.

The rearrangement links TRBV6-5 to TRBJ1-6; D is possibly TRBD1 (5 bases). V was clipped by 6 bases and J by 9 bases, with 9 bases between them. Germline lookup yields CDR1 MNHEY and CDR2 SVGAGI. The CDR3 totals 12 residues. The CDR3 nucleotides are TGTGCCAGCAGGCGGGGGTTTTCACCCCTCCACTTT. Amino acid sequence: CASRRGFSPLHF.

This clone has just a few counts. The same CDR3 arises from other DNA sequences in this sample as well. The chain recombines TRBV2 with TRBJ1-2; D is ambiguous. This CDR3 has 13 residues. The V end was cut by 3 bases, the J end by 1 base, with 6 bases between. Per germline, CDR1 SNHLY and CDR2 FYNNEI. In DNA, the CDR3 is TGTGCCAGCAGTGAGAACATTAACTATGGCTACACCTTC. Amino acids: CASSENINYGYTF.

The rearrangement uses TRBV25-1 and TRBJ2-1, with D maybe TRBD2 (6 bases). The V and J ends lost 3 bases and 6 bases respectively, with 9 bases between them. This CDR3 is 13 amino acids long. The germline V gene encodes CDR1 MGHDK and CDR2 SYGVNS. In nucleotides, the CDR3 is TGTGCCAGCAGTGAGGCGGGATTCAATGAGCAGTTCTTC. Its protein is CASSEAGFNEQFF.

With regard to this clone: A read error may account for a junction end that differs from germline. The chain carries TRBV7-9 and TRBJ2-5; TRBD1 matches at 7 bases. CDR3 length equals 15 residues. Germline V gene sequence: CDR1 SEHNR, CDR2 FQNEAQ (reference sequence). CDR3 nucleotides: TGTTCCAGCAGCTCGCCGACAGGGTCCCAAGAGACCCAGTACTTC. This sequence encodes CSSSSPTGSQETQYF.

This clone appeared a few times. The chain couples TRBV9 to TRBJ2-1; 7 bases align to TRBD2. Germline V gene sequence: CDR1 SGDLS, CDR2 YYNGEE. The CDR3 is 17 residues long. J lost 6 bases, V lost 1 base, and 13 bases had no gene match. CDR3 residues: CASSVNPLQTSRNEQFF. Here the CDR3 DNA reads TGTGCCAGCAGCGTAAACCCCCTTCAGACTAGCCGCAATGAGCAGTTCTTC.

The rearrangement links TRBV2 to TRBJ1-5; no clear D. The germline V gene has CDR1 SNHLY and CDR2 FYNNEI. With 0 bases removed from V and 7 bases from J, the gap between germline ends came to 10 bases. CDR3 length equals 14 residues. The CDR3 sequence: CASSEARVEQPQHF. CDR3 DNA sequence: TGTGCCAGCAGTGAAGCGCGGGTAGAACAGCCCCAGCATTTT.

The chain is built from TRBV7-2 and TRBJ1-4, with 9 bases identical to TRBD1. Germline CDR1 is SGHTA and CDR2 is FQGNSA. This CDR3 spans 16 amino acids. Trimming cost V 4 bases and J 7 bases; bases outside gene matches: 10. Here the CDR3 reads CASSSPTGTGSEKLFF. The CDR3 DNA reads as TGTGCCAGCAGCTCACCCACCGGGACAGGGAGTGAAAAACTGTTTTTT.

CDR3 in amino acids: CASSQGAEAVGYTF. The CDR3 nucleotides are TGTGCCAGCAGCCAGGGGGCCGAGGCGGTTGGCTACACCTTC. This chain uses TRBV7-9 with TRBJ1-2, with 8 bases lining up with TRBD1. Trimming took 5 bases from V and 7 from J; bases not matched to a gene: 9. Germline V gene sequence: CDR1 SEHNR, CDR2 FQNEAQ (reference sequence). The length of the CDR3 is 14 residues.

The chain combines TRBV6-5 with TRBJ1-2; D is possibly TRBD1 (5 bases). Germline V lookup: CDR1 MNHEY, CDR2 SVGAGI. The CDR3 length is 14 residues. The V gene lost 8 bases and the J gene lost 8 bases, with 21 bases spanning the gap. The CDR3 here is CASRPGRALKGYTF. CDR3 DNA: TGTGCCAGCCGCCCCGGCAGGGCTTTAAAGGGCTACACCTTC.

J is TRBJ1-3 and V is TRBV19, with TRBD1 matching 8 bases. The junction had 5 bases not matched to a gene; V was cut back by 6 bases and J by 4 bases. CDR1 is LNHDA and CDR2 is SQIVND in the germline V gene (reference sequence). CDR3 length: 14 amino acids. The CDR3 protein is CASRPTGEGNTIYF. The CDR3 DNA reads as TGTGCCAGTAGACCGACAGGGGAAGGAAACACCATATATTTT.